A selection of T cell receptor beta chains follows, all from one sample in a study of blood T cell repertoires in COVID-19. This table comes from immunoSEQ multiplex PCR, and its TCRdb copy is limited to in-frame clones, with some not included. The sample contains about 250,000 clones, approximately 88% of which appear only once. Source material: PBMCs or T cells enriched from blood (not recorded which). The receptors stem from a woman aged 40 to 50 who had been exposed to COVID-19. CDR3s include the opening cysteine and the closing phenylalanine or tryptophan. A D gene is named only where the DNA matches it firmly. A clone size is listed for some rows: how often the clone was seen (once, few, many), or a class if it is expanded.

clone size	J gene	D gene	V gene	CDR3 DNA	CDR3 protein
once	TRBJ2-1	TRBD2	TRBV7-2	TGTGCCAGCAGCTTTAGCGGGAGTAGGTACAATGAGCAGTTCTTC	CASSFSGSRYNEQFF
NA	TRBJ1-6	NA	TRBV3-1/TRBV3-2	TGTGCCAGCAGCCTCGGGGTACGTAATTCACCCCTCCACTTT	CASSLGVRNSPLHF
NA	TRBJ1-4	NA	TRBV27	TGTGCCAGCAGTTTAACGGGGAATGAAAAACTGTTTTTT	CASSLTGNEKLFF
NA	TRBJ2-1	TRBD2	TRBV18	TGTGCCAGCTCTTTTAGCGGGTCCCATGAGCAGTTCTTC	CASSFSGSHEQFF
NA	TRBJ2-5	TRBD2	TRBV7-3	TGTGCCAGCAGCTTCGTAGCGGGGGGGCAGGAGACCCAGTACTTC	CASSFVAGGQETQYF
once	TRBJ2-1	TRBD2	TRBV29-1	TGCAGCGTTGGTCGGACGGGGGGATACAATGAGCAGTTCTTC	CSVGRTGGYNEQFF
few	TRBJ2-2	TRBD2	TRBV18	TGTGCCAGCTCACCACGGCGGGGGGGAGACACCGGGGAGCTGTTTTTT	CASSPRRGGDTGELFF
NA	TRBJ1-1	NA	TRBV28	TGTGCCAGCAGTTACGCGGGATTGGTAGGCACTGAAGCTTTCTTT	CASSYAGLVGTEAFF
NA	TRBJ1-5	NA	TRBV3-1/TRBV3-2	TGTGCCAGCAGCCACACGCTCTACAGGGCGCTCCACAACCAGCCCCAGCATTTT	CASSHTLYRALHNQPQHF
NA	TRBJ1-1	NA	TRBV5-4	TGTGCCAGCAGCGCCGACACCCGAGATGAAGCTTTCTTT	CASSADTRDEAFF
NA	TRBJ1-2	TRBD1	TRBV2	TGTGCCAGCAGCGTCGAGACAGGGGGGATAGGAGGCTACACCTTC	CASSVETGGIGGYTF
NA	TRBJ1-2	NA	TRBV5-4	TGTGCCAGCAGCACAATGGGGGGGTTCGGGTATGGCTACACCTTC	CASSTMGGFGYGYTF
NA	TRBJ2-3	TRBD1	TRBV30	TGTGCCTGGAGTCGACAGGGGTGGACAGATACGCAGTATTTT	CAWSRQGWTDTQYF
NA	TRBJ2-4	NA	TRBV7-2	TGTGCCAGCACCTCTATCGGGGGAGGTTTAAACATTCAGTACTTC	CASTSIGGGLNIQYF
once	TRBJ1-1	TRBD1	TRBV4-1	TGCGCCAGCAGCCAAGAAGACAGGGATTTGGAAGCTTTCTTT	CASSQEDRDLEAFF
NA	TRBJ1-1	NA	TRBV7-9	TGTGCCAGCAGCTGGGAGGAAAACACTGAAGCTTTCTTT	CASSWEENTEAFF
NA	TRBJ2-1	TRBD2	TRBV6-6	TGTGCCAGCAGTTCGAGCGGGATCACCTACAATGAGCAGTTCTTC	CASSSSGITYNEQFF
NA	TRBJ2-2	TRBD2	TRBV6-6	TGTGCCAGCAGTCAAAGACTAGCGGGGGTTAACACCGGGGAGCTGTTTTTT	CASSQRLAGVNTGELFF
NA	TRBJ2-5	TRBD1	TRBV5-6	TGTGCCAGCAGCCCCGGACAGGGCGAAGAGACCCAGTACTTC	CASSPGQGEETQYF
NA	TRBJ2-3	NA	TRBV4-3	TGCGCCAGCAGCTTCAGTAAGGGGAGCACAGATACGCAGTATTTT	CASSFSKGSTDTQYF
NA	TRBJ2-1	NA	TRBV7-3	TGTGCCAGCAGCGGAGACTTGCAGGGGACGAACAATGAGCAGTTCTTC	CASSGDLQGTNNEQFF
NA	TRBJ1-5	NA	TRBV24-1	TGTGCCACCAGTGAGCGGGGACGTAATCAGCCCCAGCATTTT	CATSERGRNQPQHF
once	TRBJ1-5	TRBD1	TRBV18	TGTGCCAGCTCACCACAACCTGGGGACAGGGGGACTAGCAATCAGCCCCAGCATTTT	CASSPQPGDRGTSNQPQHF
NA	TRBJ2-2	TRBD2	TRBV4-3	TGCGCCAGCAGCCAAGTAACGGGGGGGCCCGGGGAGCTGTTTTTT	CASSQVTGGPGELFF
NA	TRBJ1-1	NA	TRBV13	TGTGCCAGCAGCTTATTTATGAACACTGAAGCTTTCTTT	CASSLFMNTEAFF
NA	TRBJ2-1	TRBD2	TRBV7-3	TGTGCCAGCAGCCCAGCCCCGTCCCTAGCGGGAGTTCGGAATGAGCAGTTCTTC	CASSPAPSLAGVRNEQFF
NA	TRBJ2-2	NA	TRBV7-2	TGTGCCAGCAGCCCGACTAGTTTGACCGGGGAGCTGTTTTTT	CASSPTSLTGELFF
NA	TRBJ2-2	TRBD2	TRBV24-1	TGTGCCACCAGTCGGGGGGGGCGCGACACCGGGGAGCTGTTTTTT	CATSRGGRDTGELFF
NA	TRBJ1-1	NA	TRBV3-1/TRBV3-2	TGTGCCAGCAGCCAACTTGGCCGGGGCACTGAAGCTTTCTTT	CASSQLGRGTEAFF
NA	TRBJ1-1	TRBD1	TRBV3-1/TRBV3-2	TGTGCCAGCAGCCCGCAGGGGGCGTTAATTACTGAAGCTTTCTTT	CASSPQGALITEAFF
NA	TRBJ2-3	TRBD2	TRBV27	TGTGCCAGCAGTTTTACGGGAGGATCGACAGATACGCAGTATTTT	CASSFTGGSTDTQYF
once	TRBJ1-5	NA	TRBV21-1	TGTGCCAGCAGCAAAAAGTCGGGACTTTTTGGCAATCAGCCCCAGCATTTT	CASSKKSGLFGNQPQHF
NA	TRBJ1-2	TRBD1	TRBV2	TGTGCCAGCAGTGATGGAACAGGGGGGGGCTACACCTTC	CASSDGTGGGYTF
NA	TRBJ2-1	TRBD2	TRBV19	TGTGCCAGCAGAGAGAGCGGGGCGGTCTCCTACAATGAGCAGTTCTTC	CASRESGAVSYNEQFF
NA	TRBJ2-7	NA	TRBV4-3	TGCGCCAGCAGCCAAGATTCTCTTACAGGGATCTCCTACGAGCAGTACTTC	CASSQDSLTGISYEQYF
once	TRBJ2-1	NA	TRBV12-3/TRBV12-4	TGTGCCAGCAGTTTACTAGGTGAGCAGTTCTTC	CASSLLGEQFF
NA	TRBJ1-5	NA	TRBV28	TGTGCCAGCAGTTTGCAGGTTAGCAATCAGCCCCAGCATTTT	CASSLQVSNQPQHF
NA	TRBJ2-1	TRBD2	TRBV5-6	TGTGCCAGCAGCCCGCTCGGGTGGCGGGGGGCCACCTACAATGAGCAGTTCTTC	CASSPLGWRGATYNEQFF
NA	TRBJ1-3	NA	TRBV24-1	TGTGCCACCAGTGACCACAGGCTGGGTGCAGCTGGAAACACCATATATTTT	CATSDHRLGAAGNTIYF
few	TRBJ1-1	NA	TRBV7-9	TGTGCCAGCAGCTTCCGGGATAGTAGGACTGAAGCTTTCTTT	CASSFRDSRTEAFF
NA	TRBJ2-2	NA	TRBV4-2	TGTGCCAGCAGCAGAGCGGGCACCGGGGAGCTGTTTTTT	CASSRAGTGELFF
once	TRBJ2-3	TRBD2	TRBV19	TGTGCCAGTAGTATAGGGTTCGGGGCGGGAGTAGCAGATACGCAGTATTTT	CASSIGFGAGVADTQYF
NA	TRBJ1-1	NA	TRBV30	TGTGCCTGGATTCGCAGGGCAGGGGACACTGAAGCTTTCTTT	CAWIRRAGDTEAFF
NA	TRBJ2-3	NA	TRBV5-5	TGTGCCAGCAGCAAGACTAGCACAGATACGCAGTATTTT	CASSKTSTDTQYF
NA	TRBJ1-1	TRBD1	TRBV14	TGTGCCAGCAGCCCTACGGCAGGGGGCTTTGGAGCTTTCTTT	CASSPTAGGFGAFF
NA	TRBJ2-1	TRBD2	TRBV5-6	TGTGCCAGCGGGGCTAGGCTAGCGGGATTCGAATCCTACAATGAGCAGTTCTTC	CASGARLAGFESYNEQFF
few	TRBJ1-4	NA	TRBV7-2	TGTGCCAGCAGCTTATCGGGTGCAACTAATGAAAAACTGTTTTTT	CASSLSGATNEKLFF
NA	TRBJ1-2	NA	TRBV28	TGTGCCAGCAGTTCCCCGGTCTATGGCTACACCTTC	CASSSPVYGYTF
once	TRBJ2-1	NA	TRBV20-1	TGCAGTGCCTATGGGCCCCAAGGGCAGTTCTTC	CSAYGPQGQFF
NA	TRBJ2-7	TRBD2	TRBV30	TGTGCCTGGAGTGTTGTAGCGGGGAGGTACGAGCAGTACTTC	CAWSVVAGRYEQYF
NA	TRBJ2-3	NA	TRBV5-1	TGCGCCAGCACCTCCACAGATACGCAGTATTTT	CASTSTDTQYF